The next 19 T cell receptor beta chains were all read from a single sample in a study of T-cell memory formation after mild COVID-19. MiXCR, run by TCRdb on the 5' RACE reads, gives a single entry per CDR3 protein. This sample has hundreds of thousands of distinct CDR3 sequences; around a quarter occur once, and the top ten carry around an eighth. The sample was PBMCs or a T cell subset sorted from them (not recorded which). The receptors stem from an adult woman who had mild COVID-19 (a few samples of this study predate the infection). Cell type and time point are not known.

This clonotype appeared a single time. The chain is built from TRBV20-1 and TRBJ2-3; 8 positions match TRBD2. Germline V gene sequence: CDR1 DFQATT, CDR2 SNEGSKA (reference sequence). V dropped 1 base and J dropped 8; count of bases not matched to a gene: 8. The CDR3 loop spans 14 amino acids. The CDR3 loop reads CSARVSGARGTQYF. The CDR3 coding sequence is TGCAGTGCTAGAGTTAGCGGGGCTAGGGGTACGCAGTATTTT.

This chain joins TRBV19 and TRBJ1-5, with 7 nucleotides matching TRBD1. With V trimmed by 7 bases and J by 9 bases, 9 bases remained unmatched. CDR1 LNHDA and CDR2 SQIVND come from the germline V gene (reference sequence). The CDR3 sequence is 13 residues long. The CDR3 DNA reads TGTGCCAGTACCGGGACAGCGACCGGGCCCCAGCATTTT. This gives the protein CASTGTATGPQHF.

This clonotype was observed a handful of times. This chain joins TRBV7-9 and TRBJ2-2; D perhaps matches TRBD2 (5 bases). The CDR3 sequence is 16 residues long. Between the trimmed V and J ends, which lost 7 bases and 2 bases, there was a span of 17 bases. Germline V lookup: CDR1 SEHNR, CDR2 FQNEAQ (reference sequence). The CDR3 spells CASIPALGSNTGELFF. CDR3 bases: TGTGCCAGCATACCGGCACTAGGGTCTAACACCGGGGAGCTGTTTTTT.

This clonotype was found a few times. This chain joins TRBV12-3 or TRBV12-4 and TRBJ2-2; 8 bases are shared with TRBD2. V was clipped by 8 bases and J by 8 bases; unmatched bases: 4. The CDR3 is 12 amino acids. CDR3 in DNA: TGTGCCAGCTTTAGCGGGGCGGGGGAGCTGTTTTTT. Protein sequence: CASFSGAGELFF.

CDR3 DNA: TGCGCCAGCAGCCAAGATCGAGCGGGAGGAGATACGCAGTATTTT. The encoded protein is CASSQDRAGGDTQYF. The chain employs TRBV4-1 and TRBJ2-3; 9 bases fit TRBD2. The CDR3 sequence is 15 residues long. Germline V gene sequence: CDR1 MGHRA, CDR2 YSYEKL. V lost 0 bases to trimming and J lost 5 bases; unmatched junction nucleotides: 3.

This clonotype was counted only a few times. The gene calls are TRBV15 and TRBJ2-1; a possible D gene is TRBD2 (5 bases). CDR1 and CDR2 from the germline V gene are LNHNV and YYDKDF (reference sequence). Trimming took off 0 bases at V and 12 bases at J, with 15 bases between the two ends. CDR3 length: 14 residues. The CDR3 protein is CATSRDRAAKVQFF. The CDR3 coding sequence is TGTGCCACCAGCAGAGATCGAGCGGCAAAGGTGCAGTTCTTC.

This clonotype has more than one count but fewer than ten. The chain uses TRBV7-9 and TRBJ1-1; D ambiguous. Trimming removed 5 bases at V and 1 base at J, with 8 bases between. Germline values: CDR1 SEHNR, CDR2 FQNEAQ (reference sequence). The CDR3 has 13 residues. The CDR3 nucleotides read TGTGCCAGCAGCCAAACACGGAACACTGAAGCTTTCTTT. This sequence encodes CASSQTRNTEAFF. The complete variable domain, with remaining parts taken from reference TRBV7-9 and TRBJ1-1, reads DTGVSQNPRHKITKRGQNVTFRCDPISEHNRLYWYRQTLGQGPEFLTYFQNEAQLEKSRLLSDRFSAERPKGSFSTLEIQRTEQGDSAMYLCASSQTRNTEAFFGQGTRLTVV.

This chain uses TRBV5-6 with TRBJ1-2, with no clear D. This CDR3 contains 15 residues. Germline V gene sequence: CDR1 SGHDT, CDR2 YYEEEE. The V end was cut by 5 bases, the J end by 6 bases, with 20 bases between. DNA of the CDR3: TGTGCCAGCAGAGCGGAAAAATTGAGTACCCATGGCTACACCTTC. Its translation: CASRAEKLSTHGYTF. Full variable domain (rest looked up from reference TRBV5-6 and TRBJ1-2): DAGVTQSPTHLIKTRGQQVTLRCSPKSGHDTVSWYQQALGQGPQFIFQYYEEEERQRGNFPDRFSGHQFPNYSSELNVNALLLGDSALYLCASRAEKLSTHGYTFGSGTRLTVV.

The V call is TRBV30, the J call TRBJ2-2, with TRBD1 identical over 7 bases. Losses at the gene ends were 6 bases for V and 4 bases for J; bases not matched to a gene: 11. Per germline, CDR1 GTSNPN and CDR2 SVGIG (reference sequence). The CDR3 length is 15 residues. The CDR3 protein is CACPLDRVITGELFF. Here the CDR3 DNA reads TGTGCCTGTCCGCTCGACAGGGTTATCACCGGGGAGCTGTTTTTT. The full variable domain, its missing parts supplied by reference TRBV30 and TRBJ2-2, is SQTIHQWPATLVQPVGSPLSLECTVEGTSNPNLYWYRQAAGRGLQLLFYSVGIGQISSEVPQNLSASRPQDRQFILSSKKLLLSDSGFYLCACPLDRVITGELFFGEGSRLTVL.

This clonotype was detected a few times. This chain connects TRBV7-2 to TRBJ2-3; 12 nucleotides line up with TRBD2. CDR1 is SGHTA, CDR2 FQGNSA, per germline. The CDR3 has 13 residues. CDR3 sequence (DNA): TGTGCGACTAGCGGGAGAGCCTTAGATACGCAGTATTTT. Translation: CATSGRALDTQYF. Supplemented by reference TRBV7-2 and TRBJ2-3, the full variable domain reads GAGVSQSPSNKVTEKGKDVELRCDPISGHTALYWYRQSLGQGLEFLIYFQGNSAPDKSGLPSDRFSAERTGGSVSTLTIQRTQQEDSAVYLCATSGRALDTQYFGPGTRLTVL.

This clonotype was observed a few times. The rearrangement uses TRBV18 and TRBJ1-2, with TRBD1 as a possible D gene (6 bases). This CDR3 spans 14 amino acids. Germline CDR1 reads KGHSH; CDR2 reads LQKENI. V lost 2 bases and J 8 bases, leaving 15 bases between the germline ends. The CDR3 spells CASSPSGASEGYTF. CDR3 bases: TGTGCCAGCTCACCATCAGGGGCTTCAGAAGGCTACACCTTC.

This sequence joins TRBV7-2 and TRBJ2-1, with a weak D call TRBD2 (6 bases). Germline CDR1 SGHTA, CDR2 FQGNSA. The CDR3 runs to 19 residues. V dropped 3 bases and J dropped 0 bases, with 21 bases sitting between them. CDR3 protein: CASSFVGVAGLSSYNEQFF. The CDR3 DNA follows: TGTGCCAGCAGCTTCGTGGGTGTGGCGGGGCTAAGCTCCTACAATGAGCAGTTCTTC.

This chain's CDR3 is CASTPARQGPTDTQYF. The DNA of the CDR3 is TGTGCCAGCACCCCCGCGAGACAGGGGCCCACAGATACGCAGTATTTT. The chain couples TRBV12-3 or TRBV12-4 to TRBJ2-3; 8 nucleotides align to TRBD1. V lost 7 bases to trimming and J lost 2 bases; unmatched junction nucleotides: 11. The CDR3 totals 16 residues.

The rearrangement joins TRBV4-3 to TRBJ2-1, with 10 bases fitting TRBD2. The CDR3 spans 18 residues. The V gene's germline CDR1 is LGHNA and CDR2 YSLEER. V trimming: 0 bases; J trimming: 6 bases; junction bases outside the gene matches: 11. The DNA of the CDR3 is TGCGCCAGCAGCCAAGAGCCCGCTCTAGCGGGAGAAGCCAATGAGCAGTTCTTC. Its protein is CASSQEPALAGEANEQFF.

The J gene is TRBJ2-5, the V gene TRBV30; D gene unclear. The germline CDR1 and CDR2 sequences are GTSNPN and SVGIG (reference sequence). The CDR3 runs 11 residues. The V end lost 2 bases, the J end lost 7 bases, and 8 bases lay between the germline ends. The CDR3 loop is CAWSTPRTQYF. Here the CDR3 DNA reads TGTGCCTGGAGTACACCGCGGACCCAGTACTTC.

The chain combines TRBV4-2 with TRBJ2-3; no firm D call. V lost 1 base to trimming and J lost 6 bases, with 5 bases between them. CDR3 length: 12 residues. Germline V gene data show CDR1 as LGHNA and CDR2 as YNFKEQ. The CDR3 sequence: CASSQAQDTQYF. In DNA form, the CDR3 reads TGTGCCAGCAGCCAAGCACAGGATACGCAGTATTTT.

This chain connects TRBV12-3 or TRBV12-4 to TRBJ2-7, with TRBD2 matching over 14 bases. V lost 6 bases and J lost 6; bases outside the gene matches: 7. The CDR3 runs 15 residues. The DNA of the CDR3 is TGTGCCAGCAGCCGACTAGCGGGGGGGGCCGGCGAGCAGTACTTC. This sequence encodes CASSRLAGGAGEQYF.

This clonotype was detected a few times. V is TRBV7-2 and J is TRBJ2-2; TRBD2 matches at 14 bases. The J segment lost 8 bases and the V segment lost 5 bases, leaving 4 bases of the junction unmatched. There are 15 residues in the CDR3. Germline CDR1 reads SGHTA; CDR2 reads FQGNSA. DNA for the CDR3: TGTGCCAGCAGCCAGACTAGCGGGAGGGTGGGGGAGCTGTTTTTT. Residues: CASSQTSGRVGELFF.

The chain employs TRBV7-2 and TRBJ2-1, with 8 bases matching TRBD1. Germline V lookup: CDR1 SGHTA, CDR2 FQGNSA. This CDR3 has 15 residues. With 5 bases clipped from V and 7 bases from J, the junction kept 10 bases outside the gene matches. CDR3 sequence reads: CASSLQTGVSNEQFF. In DNA, the CDR3 is TGTGCCAGCAGCCTCCAGACAGGGGTATCAAATGAGCAGTTCTTC.